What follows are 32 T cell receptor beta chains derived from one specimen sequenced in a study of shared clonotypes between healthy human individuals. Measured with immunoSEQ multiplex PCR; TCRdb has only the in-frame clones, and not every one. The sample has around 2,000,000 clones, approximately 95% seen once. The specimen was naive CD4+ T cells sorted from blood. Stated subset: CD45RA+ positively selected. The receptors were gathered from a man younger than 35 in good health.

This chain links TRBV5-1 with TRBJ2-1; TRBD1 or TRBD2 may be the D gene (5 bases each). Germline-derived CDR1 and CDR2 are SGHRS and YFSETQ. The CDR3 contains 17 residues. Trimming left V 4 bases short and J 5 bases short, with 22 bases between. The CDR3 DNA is TGCGCCAGCAGCCCGGGGACGGTGGGGGTGGTTGACAATGAGCAGTTCTTC. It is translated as CASSPGTVGVVDNEQFF.

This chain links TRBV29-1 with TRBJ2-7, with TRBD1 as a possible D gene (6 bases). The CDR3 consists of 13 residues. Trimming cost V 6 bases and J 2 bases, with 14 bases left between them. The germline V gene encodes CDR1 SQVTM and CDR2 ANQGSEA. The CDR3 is CSVGRSGAYEQYF. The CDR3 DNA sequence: TGCAGCGTCGGACGCTCAGGGGCCTACGAGCAGTACTTC.

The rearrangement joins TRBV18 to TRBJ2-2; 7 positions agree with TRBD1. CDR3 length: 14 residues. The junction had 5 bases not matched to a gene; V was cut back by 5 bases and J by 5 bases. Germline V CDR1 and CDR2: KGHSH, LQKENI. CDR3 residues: CASSLTGWTGELFF. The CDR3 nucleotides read TGTGCCAGCTCATTGACAGGGTGGACCGGGGAGCTGTTTTTT. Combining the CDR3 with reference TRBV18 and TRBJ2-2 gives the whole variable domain NAGVMQNPRHLVRRRGQEARLRCSPMKGHSHVYWYRQLPEEGLKFMVYLQKENIIDESGMPKERFSAEFPKEGPSILRIQQVVRGDSAAYFCASSLTGWTGELFFGEGSRLTVL.

CDR3 loop: CASSILEFHEQYF. In DNA form, the CDR3 reads TGTGCCAGTAGTATCTTGGAATTCCACGAGCAGTACTTC. The chain combines TRBV19 with TRBJ2-7; D not resolved. CDR1 LNHDA and CDR2 SQIVND come from the germline V gene (reference sequence). There are 13 residues in the CDR3. Trimming took 3 bases from V and 5 from J, leaving 11 bases between them.

Here the CDR3 reads CSVERQEIYNSPLHF. CDR3 nucleotide sequence: TGCAGCGTTGAACGGCAGGAGATTTATAATTCACCCCTCCACTTT. This sequence joins TRBV29-1 and TRBJ1-6; D is unclear. The CDR3 consists of 15 residues. Germline CDR1 and CDR2: SQVTM and ANQGSEA. V was shortened by 2 bases and J by 4 bases, with 12 bases between the two germline ends.

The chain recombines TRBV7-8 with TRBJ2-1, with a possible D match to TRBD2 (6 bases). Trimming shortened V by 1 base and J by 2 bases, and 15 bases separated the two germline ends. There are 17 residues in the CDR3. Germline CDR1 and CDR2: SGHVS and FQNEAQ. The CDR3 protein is CASSLGVMRGPYNEQFF. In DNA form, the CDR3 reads TGTGCCAGCAGCTTAGGTGTTATGCGGGGACCCTACAATGAGCAGTTCTTC.

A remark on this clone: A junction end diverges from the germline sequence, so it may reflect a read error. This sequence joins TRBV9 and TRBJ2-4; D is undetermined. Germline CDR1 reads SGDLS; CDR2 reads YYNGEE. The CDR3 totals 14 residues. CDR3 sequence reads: CASSLGVAKSIQYF. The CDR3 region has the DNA TGTGCCAGCAGCCTTGGGGTAGCCAAAAGCATTCAGTACTTC. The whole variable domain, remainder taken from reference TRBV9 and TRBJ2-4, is DSGVTQTPKHLITATGQRVTLRCSPRSGDLSVYWYQQSLDQGLQFLIQYYNGEERAKGNILERFSAQQFPDLHSELNLSSLELGDSALYFCASSLGVAKSIQYFGAGTRLSVL.

The CDR3 is CASSSTSGDTGELFF. Written as DNA, the CDR3 is TGCGCCAGCAGCTCGACTAGCGGGGACACCGGGGAGCTGTTTTTT. The genes are TRBV4-1 and TRBJ2-2, with 11 bases that match TRBD2. The V and J ends lost 5 bases and 3 bases, in that order; junction bases with no gene match: 2. Germline V gene data show CDR1 as MGHRA and CDR2 as YSYEKL. The length of the CDR3 is 15 residues.

As DNA, the CDR3 is TGTGCCAGCAGTCCCCCGGGTTGGAGGATGGAAGCTTTCTTT. The encoded protein is CASSPPGWRMEAFF. The gene calls are TRBV6-5 and TRBJ1-1; D unclear. The CDR3 runs 14 residues. V gave up 5 bases and J gave up 8 bases, with 18 bases separating them. CDR1 is MNHEY, CDR2 SVGAGI, per germline.

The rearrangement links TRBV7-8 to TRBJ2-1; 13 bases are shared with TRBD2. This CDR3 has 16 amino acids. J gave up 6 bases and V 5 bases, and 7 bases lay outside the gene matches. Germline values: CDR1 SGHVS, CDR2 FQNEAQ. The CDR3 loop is CASSTRRLAGGNEQFF. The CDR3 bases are TGTGCCAGCAGCACAAGAAGACTAGCGGGAGGCAATGAGCAGTTCTTC.

The chain's CDR3 is CASSRRDEQYF. The CDR3 nucleotides are TGTGCCAGCAGCCGCCGGGACGAGCAGTACTTC. The chain uses TRBV5-4 and TRBJ2-7; no clear D gene. The CDR3 has 11 residues. The V and J ends lost 4 bases and 5 bases respectively, with 7 bases between them. Germline V gives CDR1 SGHNT, CDR2 YYREEE (reference sequence).

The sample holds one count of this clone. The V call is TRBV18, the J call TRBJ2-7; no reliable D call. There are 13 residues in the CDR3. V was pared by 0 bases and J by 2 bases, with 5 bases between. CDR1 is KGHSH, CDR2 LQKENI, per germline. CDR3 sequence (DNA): TGTGCCAGCTCACCACCAAACCCCTACGAGCAGTACTTC. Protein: CASSPPNPYEQYF. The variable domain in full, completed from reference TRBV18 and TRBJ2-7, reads NAGVMQNPRHLVRRRGQEARLRCSPMKGHSHVYWYRQLPEEGLKFMVYLQKENIIDESGMPKERFSAEFPKEGPSILRIQQVVRGDSAAYFCASSPPNPYEQYFGPGTRLTVT.

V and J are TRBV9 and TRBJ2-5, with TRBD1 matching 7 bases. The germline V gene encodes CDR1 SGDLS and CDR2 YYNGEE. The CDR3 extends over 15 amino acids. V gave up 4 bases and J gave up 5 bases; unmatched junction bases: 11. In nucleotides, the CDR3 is TGTGCCAGCAGCCTCTTACAGGGGAACGGGGAGACCCAGTACTTC. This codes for CASSLLQGNGETQYF.

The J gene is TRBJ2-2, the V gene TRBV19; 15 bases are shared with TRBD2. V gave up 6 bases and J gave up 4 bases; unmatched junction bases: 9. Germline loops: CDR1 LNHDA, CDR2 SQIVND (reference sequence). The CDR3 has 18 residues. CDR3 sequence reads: CASSRGLAGGPGTGELFF. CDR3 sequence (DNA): TGTGCCAGTAGCCGGGGACTAGCGGGGGGCCCCGGCACCGGGGAGCTGTTTTTT.

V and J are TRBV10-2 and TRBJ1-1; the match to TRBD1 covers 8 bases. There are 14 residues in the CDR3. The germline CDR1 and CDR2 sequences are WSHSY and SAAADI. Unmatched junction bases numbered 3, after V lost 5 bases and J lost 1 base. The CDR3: CASSRDRPNTEAFF. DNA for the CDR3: TGCGCCAGCAGTAGGGACAGGCCGAACACTGAAGCTTTCTTT.

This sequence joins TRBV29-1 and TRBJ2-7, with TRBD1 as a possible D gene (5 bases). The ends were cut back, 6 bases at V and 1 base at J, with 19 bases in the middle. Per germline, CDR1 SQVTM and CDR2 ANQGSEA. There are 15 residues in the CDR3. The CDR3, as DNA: TGCAGCGTGATTTATCAAGAGAAGGGGTCCTACGAGCAGTACTTC. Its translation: CSVIYQEKGSYEQYF.

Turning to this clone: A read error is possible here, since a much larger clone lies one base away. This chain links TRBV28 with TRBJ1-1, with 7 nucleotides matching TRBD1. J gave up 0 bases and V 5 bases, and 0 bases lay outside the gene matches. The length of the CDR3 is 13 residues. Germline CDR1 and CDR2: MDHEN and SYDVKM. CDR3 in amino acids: CASSGQVNTEAFF. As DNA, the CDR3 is TGTGCCAGCAGTGGACAGGTGAACACTGAAGCTTTCTTT.

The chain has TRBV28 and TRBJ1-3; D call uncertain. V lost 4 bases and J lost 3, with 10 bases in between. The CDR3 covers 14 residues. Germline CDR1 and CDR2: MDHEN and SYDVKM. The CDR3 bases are TGTGCCAGCAGTTCTTCAAATCTTGGAAACACCATATATTTT. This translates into CASSSSNLGNTIYF.

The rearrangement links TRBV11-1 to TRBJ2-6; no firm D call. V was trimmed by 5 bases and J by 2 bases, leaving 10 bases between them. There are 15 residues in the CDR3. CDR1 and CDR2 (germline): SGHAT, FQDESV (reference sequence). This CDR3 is CASSVSAAGANVLTF. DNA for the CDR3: TGTGCCAGCAGCGTTTCTGCGGCTGGGGCCAACGTCCTGACTTTC.

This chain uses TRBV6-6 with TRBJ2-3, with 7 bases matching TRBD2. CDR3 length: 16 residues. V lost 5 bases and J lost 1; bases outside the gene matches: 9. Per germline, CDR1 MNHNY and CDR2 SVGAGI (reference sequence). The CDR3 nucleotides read TGTGCCAGCAGTGCCCCGAGCGGGGTAGGCACAGATACGCAGTATTTT. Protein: CASSAPSGVGTDTQYF.

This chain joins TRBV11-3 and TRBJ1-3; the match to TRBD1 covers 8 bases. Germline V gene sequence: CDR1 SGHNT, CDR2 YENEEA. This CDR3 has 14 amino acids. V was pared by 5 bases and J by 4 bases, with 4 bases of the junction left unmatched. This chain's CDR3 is CASSPDREGNTIYF. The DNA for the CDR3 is TGTGCCAGCAGCCCGGACAGGGAGGGAAACACCATATATTTT.

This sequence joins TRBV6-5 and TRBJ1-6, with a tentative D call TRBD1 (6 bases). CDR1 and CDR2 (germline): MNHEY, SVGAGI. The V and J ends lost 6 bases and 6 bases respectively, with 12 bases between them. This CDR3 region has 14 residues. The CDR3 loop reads CASRTGGPNSPLHF. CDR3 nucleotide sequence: TGTGCCAGCAGGACCGGGGGGCCTAATTCACCCCTCCACTTT.

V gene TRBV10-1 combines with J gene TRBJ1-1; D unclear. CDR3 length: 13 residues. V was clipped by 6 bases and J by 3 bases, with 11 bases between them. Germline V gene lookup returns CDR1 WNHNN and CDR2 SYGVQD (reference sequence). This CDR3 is CASRVSVDTEAFF. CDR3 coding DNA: TGCGCCAGCAGGGTCTCTGTGGACACTGAAGCTTTCTTT.

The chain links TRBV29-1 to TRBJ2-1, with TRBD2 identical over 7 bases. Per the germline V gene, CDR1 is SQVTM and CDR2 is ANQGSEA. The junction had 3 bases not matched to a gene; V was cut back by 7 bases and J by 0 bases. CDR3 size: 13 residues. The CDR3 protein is CSALAASYNEQFF. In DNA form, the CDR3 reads TGCAGCGCGCTAGCGGCCTCCTACAATGAGCAGTTCTTC.

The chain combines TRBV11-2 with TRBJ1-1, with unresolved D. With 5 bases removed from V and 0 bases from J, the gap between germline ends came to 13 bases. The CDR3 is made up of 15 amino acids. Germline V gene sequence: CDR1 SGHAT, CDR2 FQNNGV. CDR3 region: CASSLIGSLNTEAFF. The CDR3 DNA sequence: TGTGCCAGCAGCCTAATCGGCAGTTTGAACACTGAAGCTTTCTTT.

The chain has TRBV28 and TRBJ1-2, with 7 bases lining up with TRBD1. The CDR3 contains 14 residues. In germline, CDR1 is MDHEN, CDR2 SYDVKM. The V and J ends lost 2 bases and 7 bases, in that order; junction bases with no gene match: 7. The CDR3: CASSLQDRVVGYTF. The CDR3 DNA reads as TGTGCCAGCAGTTTACAAGACAGGGTAGTTGGCTACACCTTC.

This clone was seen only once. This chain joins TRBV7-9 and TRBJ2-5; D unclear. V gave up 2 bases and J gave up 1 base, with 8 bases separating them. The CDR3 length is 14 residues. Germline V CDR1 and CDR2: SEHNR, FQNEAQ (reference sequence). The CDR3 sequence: CASSLSPVQETQYF. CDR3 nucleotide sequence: TGTGCCAGCAGCTTATCCCCGGTCCAAGAGACCCAGTACTTC.

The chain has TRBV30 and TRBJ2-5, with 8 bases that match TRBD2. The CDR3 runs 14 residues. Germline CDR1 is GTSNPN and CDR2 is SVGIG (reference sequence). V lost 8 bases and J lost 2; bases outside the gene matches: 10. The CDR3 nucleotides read TGTGCCGGGGGGAGAGGACTAGCTCAAGAGACCCAGTACTTC. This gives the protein CAGGRGLAQETQYF.

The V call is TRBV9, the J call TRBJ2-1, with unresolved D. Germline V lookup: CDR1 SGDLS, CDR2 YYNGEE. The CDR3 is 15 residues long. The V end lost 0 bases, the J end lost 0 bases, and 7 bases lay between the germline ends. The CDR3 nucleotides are TGTGCCAGCAGCGTAGAAATTTACTCCTACAATGAGCAGTTCTTC. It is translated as CASSVEIYSYNEQFF.

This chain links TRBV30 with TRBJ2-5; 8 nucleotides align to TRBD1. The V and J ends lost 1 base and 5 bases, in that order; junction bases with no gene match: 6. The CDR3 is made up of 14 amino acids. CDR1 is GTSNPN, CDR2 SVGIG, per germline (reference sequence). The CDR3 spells CAWSGQGARETQYF. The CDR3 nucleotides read TGTGCCTGGAGTGGGCAGGGGGCGCGGGAGACCCAGTACTTC.

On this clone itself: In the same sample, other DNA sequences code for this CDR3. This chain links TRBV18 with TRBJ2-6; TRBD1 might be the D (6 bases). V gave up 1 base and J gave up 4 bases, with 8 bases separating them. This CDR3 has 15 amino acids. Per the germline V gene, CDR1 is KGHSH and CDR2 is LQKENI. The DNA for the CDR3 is TGTGCCAGCTCACCACTGGGGGCCGGGGCCAACGTCCTGACTTTC. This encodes CASSPLGAGANVLTF.

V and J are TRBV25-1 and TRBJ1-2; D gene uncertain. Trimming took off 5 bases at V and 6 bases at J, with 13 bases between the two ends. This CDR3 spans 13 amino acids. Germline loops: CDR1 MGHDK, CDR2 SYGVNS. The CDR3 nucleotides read TGTGCCAGCAGTCTTCGTCCCAGTGATGGCTACACCTTC. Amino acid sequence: CASSLRPSDGYTF.